These 10 T cell receptor beta chains were sequenced from one sample in a study of blood T cell repertoires in COVID-19. The data were produced by immunoSEQ multiplex PCR, yet TCRdb's version contains in-frame clones alone and is incomplete. The data contain 110,000 to 150,000 clones, nearly 85% of them singletons. Sequenced sample: peripheral blood. All receptors derive from a human donor in a cohort sampled during active COVID-19.

This chain joins TRBV2 and TRBJ1-6; D unclear. V lost 7 bases and J 14 bases, leaving 21 bases between the germline ends. Per germline, CDR1 SNHLY and CDR2 FYNNEI. The CDR3 runs to 14 residues. CDR3 DNA: TGTGCCAGCAACGAGCGAGGCTTAGGCTGGTCCCTCCACTTT. It encodes CASNERGLGWSLHF. Full variable domain (outside the CDR3, taken from reference TRBV2 and TRBJ1-6): EPEVTQTPSHQVTQMGQEVILRCVPISNHLYFYWYRQILGQKVEFLVSFYNNEISEKSEIFDDQFSVERPDGSNFTLKIRSTKLEDSAMYFCASNERGLGWSLHFGNGTRLTVT.

J is TRBJ1-1 and V is TRBV19, with D hard to call. CDR1 and CDR2 (germline): LNHDA, SQIVND (reference sequence). Trimming cost V 6 bases and J 1 base, with 15 bases left between them. This CDR3 has 15 amino acids. The CDR3 protein is CASSAREWTNTEAFF. The CDR3 coding sequence is TGTGCCAGTAGCGCCCGGGAGTGGACGAACACTGAAGCTTTCTTT.

The chain couples TRBV27 to TRBJ1-6, with 8 nucleotides matching TRBD1. V trimming: 11 bases; J trimming: 7 bases; junction bases outside the gene matches: 10. CDR1 and CDR2 from the germline V gene are MNHEY and SMNVEV (reference sequence). The CDR3 runs 14 residues. Written as DNA, the CDR3 is TGTGCCCGTGAAGGGGACAGGACGAATTCACCCCTCCACTTT. Its translation is CAREGDRTNSPLHF.

The J gene is TRBJ1-2, the V gene TRBV19; the D is unclear. The V and J ends lost 5 bases and 3 bases respectively, with 7 bases between them. The CDR3 extends over 12 amino acids. CDR1 is LNHDA and CDR2 is SQIVND in the germline V gene (reference sequence). CDR3 in amino acids: CASSLRDYGYTF. The DNA for the CDR3 is TGTGCCAGTAGTCTCCGGGACTATGGCTACACCTTC. Filled out from reference TRBV19 and TRBJ1-2, the complete variable domain reads DGGITQSPKYLFRKEGQNVTLSCEQNLNHDAMYWYRQDPGQGLRLIYYSQIVNDFQKGDIAEGYSVSREKKESFPLTVTSAQKNPTAFYLCASSLRDYGYTFGSGTRLTVV.

The chain recombines TRBV5-6 with TRBJ1-5, with 9 bases lining up with TRBD1. Germline V gene data show CDR1 as SGHDT and CDR2 as YYEEEE. With 5 bases clipped from V and 5 bases from J, the junction kept 5 bases outside the gene matches. CDR3 length: 14 residues. The CDR3 protein is CASSKGQGDQPQHF. Written as DNA, the CDR3 is TGTGCCAGCAGTAAGGGACAGGGCGATCAGCCCCAGCATTTT. The full variable domain, with the rest looked up from reference TRBV5-6 and TRBJ1-5, is DAGVTQSPTHLIKTRGQQVTLRCSPKSGHDTVSWYQQALGQGPQFIFQYYEEEERQRGNFPDRFSGHQFPNYSSELNVNALLLGDSALYLCASSKGQGDQPQHFGDGTRLSIL.

This clone was counted between two and nine times. The chain employs TRBV4-2 and TRBJ2-1, with unresolved D. V was shortened by 3 bases and J by 4 bases, with 7 bases between the two germline ends. The germline CDR1 and CDR2 sequences are LGHNA and YNFKEQ. The CDR3 extends over 13 amino acids. CDR3 in DNA: TGTGCCAGCAGCCAGGGCTATTACAATGAGCAGTTCTTC. Encoded protein: CASSQGYYNEQFF.

The genes are TRBV19 and TRBJ1-4; possible D gene TRBD1, 6 bases. This CDR3 is built from 14 residues. Between the trimmed V and J ends, which lost 1 base and 7 bases, there was a span of 10 bases. CDR1 LNHDA and CDR2 SQIVND come from the germline V gene (reference sequence). The CDR3 coding sequence is TGTGCCAGTAGTATAGGGGGGCTAGGTGAAAAACTGTTTTTT. Translating gives CASSIGGLGEKLFF.

The chain couples TRBV19 to TRBJ2-1; a weak D match, TRBD1 (5 bases). The CDR3 contains 19 residues. V lost 0 bases and J lost 0, with 18 bases in between. Germline assignment: CDR1 LNHDA and CDR2 SQIVND (reference sequence). The CDR3 coding sequence is TGTGCCAGTAGTATAGAGAGAAAGGGGCGGCGGAGCTCCTACAATGAGCAGTTCTTC. Its translation: CASSIERKGRRSSYNEQFF.

The chain couples TRBV6-5 to TRBJ2-7, with D perhaps TRBD1 (5 bases). The ends were cut back, 4 bases at V and 5 bases at J, with 18 bases in the middle. The germline gives CDR1 MNHEY, CDR2 SVGAGI. The CDR3 totals 15 residues. CDR3 DNA sequence: TGTGCCAGCAGTTCTATGAAGGGGTACAGCGACGAGCAGTACTTC. Its protein is CASSSMKGYSDEQYF.

This clone was observed a single time. The chain carries TRBV5-1 and TRBJ2-1; TRBD1 aligns across 7 bases. There are 16 residues in the CDR3. Losses at the gene ends were 4 bases for V and 4 bases for J; bases not matched to a gene: 11. Per the germline V gene, CDR1 is SGHRS and CDR2 is YFSETQ. The CDR3 coding sequence is TGCGCCAGCAGCCCCGGGCGGAGACAGGGATACAATGAGCAGTTCTTC. The encoded protein is CASSPGRRQGYNEQFF.